The rows below give T cell receptor beta chains drawn from one sample of a study of T cell responses to AZD1222 COVID-19 vaccine. Using immunoSEQ multiplex PCR, the repertoire was profiled, and TCRdb retains in-frame clones only, with some absent. The data contain around 91,000 clones, 70% to 90% of them seen just once; the ten biggest clones take up 15% to 20%. The input for sequencing was peripheral blood, taken on day 0 of AZD1222 vaccination. Receptors originate from an adult in good health. The CDR3 runs from the conserved cysteine through the conserved F or W. Each record gives: D gene, clone size, J gene, V gene, CDR3 DNA, CDR3 protein. A D gene is named only where the DNA matches it firmly. Some rows have no size entry. The others give once, few or many, or a class for an expanded clone.

TRBD1	NA	TRBJ2-2	TRBV18	TGTGCCAGCTCAACCGGAAGGGGGCTCACCGGGGAGCTGTTTTTT	CASSTGRGLTGELFF
TRBD1	NA	TRBJ1-2	TRBV4-3	TGCGCCAGCAGCCAAGAAATTTCTTTCCGGGACAGCTATGGCTACACCTTC	CASSQEISFRDSYGYTF
NA	NA	TRBJ2-5	TRBV18	TGTGCCAGCTCACCCGGGACGGGGCACCAAGAGACCCAGTACTTC	CASSPGTGHQETQYF
NA	once	TRBJ1-3	TRBV6-5	TGTGCCAGCCTGAGAGGGACAAGCTCTGGAAACACCATATATTTT	CASLRGTSSGNTIYF
NA	NA	TRBJ1-2	TRBV28	TGTGCCAGCAGTTTGGGGGCAGTTCTGGGCTACACCTTC	CASSLGAVLGYTF
NA	NA	TRBJ2-3	TRBV28	TGTGCCAGCAGTTTAGGCGGGACCGGAACGTATACGCAGTATTTT	CASSLGGTGTYTQYF
NA	NA	TRBJ1-5	TRBV24-1	TGTGCCACCAGTGACTCCGGGACGGGGGACTTGGGGCCCCAGCATTTT	CATSDSGTGDLGPQHF
NA	NA	TRBJ1-3	TRBV6-5	TGTGCCTTAGCTCCGCTTTTGTCTGGAAACACCATATATTTT	CALAPLLSGNTIYF
NA	NA	TRBJ1-3	TRBV2	TGTGCCAGCAGTCAGGGTTTAGGAAACACCATATATTTT	CASSQGLGNTIYF
TRBD2	NA	TRBJ2-6	TRBV5-4	TGTGCCAGCAGTCCCCTAGCGGGGGCCCCCTCTGGGGCCAACGTCCTGACTTTC	CASSPLAGAPSGANVLTF
NA	NA	TRBJ1-3	TRBV4-1	TGCGCCAGCAGCCAACGGGGACAATTAAAAAACACCATATATTTT	CASSQRGQLKNTIYF
NA	NA	TRBJ2-7	TRBV20-1	TGCAGTGCTGGGGACTACGAGCAGTACTTC	CSAGDYEQYF
NA	NA	TRBJ2-7	TRBV7-9	TGTGCCAGCAGCTTAACAGGGGGGGCCCTACGAGCAAGGCAGTACTTC	CASSLTGGALRARQYF
NA	NA	TRBJ1-5	TRBV4-2	TGTGCCAGCAGCCTGGACAGCGGGAGCAATCAGCCCCAGCATTTT	CASSLDSGSNQPQHF
NA	NA	TRBJ1-5	TRBV7-6	TGTGCCAGCAGCGAAAGCGGACAGTTCAATCAGCCCCAGCATTTT	CASSESGQFNQPQHF
TRBD2	NA	TRBJ2-5	TRBV5-1	TGCGCCAGCAGCTCGGGGGGGAGCCAAGAGACCCAGTACTTC	CASSSGGSQETQYF
NA	medium-sized	TRBJ2-7	TRBV19	TGTGCCAGTAGTATCAACGGACAGACCTCCTACGAGCAGTACTTC	CASSINGQTSYEQYF
NA	NA	TRBJ1-3	TRBV11-3	TGTGCCAGCAGCTTATCACCCGCCGGGACCATATATTTT	CASSLSPAGTIYF
NA	NA	TRBJ2-6	TRBV4-2	TGTGCCAGCAGCCAAGAGGGATTCGGGGCCAACGTCCTGACTTTC	CASSQEGFGANVLTF
NA	NA	TRBJ2-5	TRBV20-1	TGCAGTGTTACGGTACAAGAGACCCAGTACTTC	CSVTVQETQYF
TRBD1	NA	TRBJ1-5	TRBV12-3/TRBV12-4	TGTGCCAGCAGGGGGACAGGAAATCAGCCCCAGCATTTT	CASRGTGNQPQHF
NA	once	TRBJ2-1	TRBV6-5	TGTGCCAGCAGTTACTCCTGGGACAATGAGCAGTTCTTC	CASSYSWDNEQFF
TRBD1	NA	TRBJ2-7	TRBV18	TGTGCCAGCTCACCACAGGGGACAGGGGGGAGCTCCTACGAGCAGTACTTC	CASSPQGTGGSSYEQYF
TRBD1	NA	TRBJ1-5	TRBV4-1	TGCGCCAGCAGCCAAGATTCCCGAAGACAGGGGGAATACAATCAGCCCCAGCATTTT	CASSQDSRRQGEYNQPQHF
NA	NA	TRBJ1-2	TRBV5-5	TGTGCCAGCAGCTTGTATTTGATAATGGGCTACACCTTC	CASSLYLIMGYTF
TRBD2	few	TRBJ2-7	TRBV7-2	TGTGCCAGCAGTACAATTAGCGGGAGGGCCTCCTACGAGCAGTACTTC	CASSTISGRASYEQYF
NA	NA	TRBJ1-2	TRBV4-2	TGTGCCAGCAGCCTAGGGACGGGAGATAACTATGGCTACACCTTC	CASSLGTGDNYGYTF
NA	NA	TRBJ1-1	TRBV2	TGTGCCAGCATGGGCAGGTTGAACACTGAAGCTTTCTTT	CASMGRLNTEAFF
NA	NA	TRBJ1-1	TRBV18	TGTGCCACGCAGGGCGATGGCACTGAAGCTTTCTTT	CATQGDGTEAFF